These T cell receptor beta chains were read from a single sample in a study of shared clonotypes between healthy human individuals. Assay used: immunoSEQ multiplex PCR; TCRdb lists only in-frame clones, some missing. The data show more than 2,000,000 clones, with approximately 95% seen just once and 0.3% to 0.4% held by the top ten. Sequencing was done on a sample of naive CD4+ T cells from PBMCs. The source is a man between 18 and 29 years old in good health. Some clones in this sample may be carry-over from other donors' samples. Both conserved end residues are part of each CDR3. Each record gives: D gene, clone size, V gene, J gene, CDR3 protein, CDR3 DNA. D genes are given only for firm matches. Size is stated for part of the rows, as once, few or many counts, or as a class when the clone is expanded.

>TRBD1|few|TRBV4-2|TRBJ1-1
CASSQGQGAGTEAFF
TGTGCCAGCAGCCAGGGACAGGGGGCCGGCACTGAAGCTTTCTTT
>TRBD1|NA|TRBV10-3|TRBJ2-7
CAIGGQYEQYF
TGTGCCATCGGGGGACAGTACGAGCAGTACTTC
>NA|NA|TRBV23-1|TRBJ2-7
CASSGGRRAPGQYF
TGCGCCAGCAGTGGAGGACGGCGGGCACCGGGGCAGTACTTC
>TRBD2|once|TRBV5-4|TRBJ2-7
CASSLAGLAGAYEQYF
TGTGCCAGCAGCTTAGCGGGACTAGCGGGAGCTTACGAGCAGTACTTC
>NA|NA|TRBV29-1|TRBJ2-3
CSVRAASTDTQYF
TGCAGCGTCAGAGCGGCTAGCACAGATACGCAGTATTTT
>TRBD2|once|TRBV7-2|TRBJ2-1
CASSLDTSGRAYFDEQFF
TGTGCCAGCAGCTTAGACACTAGCGGGAGGGCCTACTTTGATGAGCAGTTCTTC
>NA|once|TRBV11-2|TRBJ2-7
CASSLDRAEQYF
TGTGCCAGCAGCTTAGACAGAGCAGAGCAGTACTTC
>TRBD1|NA|TRBV28|TRBJ1-6
CASSSTGDRSPLHF
TGTGCCAGCAGTTCGACAGGGGATCGATCACCCCTCCACTTT
>TRBD1|NA|TRBV27|TRBJ1-5
CASSLRTGSQPQHF
TGTGCCAGCAGTCTAAGGACAGGGTCGCAGCCCCAGCATTTT
>TRBD2|NA|TRBV4-2|TRBJ2-5
CASSQGEGKGETQYF
TGTGCCAGCAGCCAAGGGGAGGGGAAGGGGGAGACCCAGTACTTC
>TRBD1|NA|TRBV6-4|TRBJ2-2
CASATQGDTGELFF
TGTGCCAGCGCGACACAGGGGGACACCGGGGAGCTGTTTTTT
>NA|NA|TRBV21-1|TRBJ1-1
CASSRRIAEAEAFF
TGTGCCAGCAGCAGGCGGATCGCGGAGGCTGAAGCTTTCTTT
>TRBD1|NA|TRBV6-5|TRBJ1-6
CASSAGTGGSPLHF
TGTGCCAGCAGTGCGGGGACAGGGGGTTCACCCCTCCACTTT
>NA|NA|TRBV11-1|TRBJ2-7
CASSWGLGRLSYEQYF
TGTGCCAGCAGCTGGGGATTGGGACGGTTATCCTACGAGCAGTACTTC
>NA|few|TRBV27|TRBJ1-1
CASCPPTGGWNTEAFF
TGTGCCAGCTGTCCCCCGACTGGGGGGTGGAACACTGAAGCTTTCTTT
>TRBD1|NA|TRBV13|TRBJ1-3
CASSSPRTGLSGNTIYF
TGTGCCAGCAGCTCCCCCAGGACAGGTTTATCTGGAAACACCATATATTTT
>TRBD2|NA|TRBV5-1|TRBJ2-1
CASSFGLAGATYNEQFF
TGCGCCAGCAGCTTCGGACTAGCGGGAGCAACCTACAATGAGCAGTTCTTC
>NA|NA|TRBV7-2|TRBJ2-7
CASSLQSGLDYEQYF
TGTGCCAGCAGCTTGCAATCGGGACTCGACTACGAGCAGTACTTC
>NA|few|TRBV18|TRBJ2-1
CASSPPGLNEQFF
TGTGCCAGCTCACCACCCGGACTCAATGAGCAGTTCTTC
>NA|few|TRBV5-1|TRBJ1-1
CASSLQPNTEAFF
TGCGCCAGCAGCTTACAACCGAACACTGAAGCTTTCTTT
>NA|NA|TRBV7-6|TRBJ1-3
CASSLDLTGPSPGNTIYF
TGTGCCAGCAGCTTAGATCTCACAGGGCCATCCCCTGGAAACACCATATATTTT
>TRBD1|NA|TRBV10-2|TRBJ1-5
CASSPDRGRGNQPQHF
TGCGCCAGCAGTCCGGACAGGGGGCGTGGCAATCAGCCCCAGCATTTT
>NA|NA|TRBV7-2|TRBJ2-5
CASSLERGETQYF
TGTGCCAGCAGCTTAGAGAGGGGTGAGACCCAGTACTTC
>TRBD1|NA|TRBV5-1|TRBJ1-2
CASNPPGTDGYTF
TGCGCCAGCAATCCACCCGGGACAGATGGCTACACCTTC
>NA|NA|TRBV28|TRBJ1-2
CASTPNYWGRNYGYTF
TGTGCCAGCACCCCGAATTATTGGGGGCGCAACTATGGCTACACCTTC
>NA|NA|TRBV5-4|TRBJ1-1
CASSVTGYTEAFF
TGTGCCAGCAGCGTTACAGGGTACACTGAAGCTTTCTTT
>TRBD1|NA|TRBV6-1|TRBJ1-1
CASIRTGGVNTEAFF
TGTGCCAGCATAAGGACAGGGGGCGTGAACACTGAAGCTTTCTTT
>NA|few|TRBV28|TRBJ1-1
CASRAVPQGTEAFF
TGTGCCAGCAGAGCGGTCCCCCAGGGCACTGAAGCTTTCTTT